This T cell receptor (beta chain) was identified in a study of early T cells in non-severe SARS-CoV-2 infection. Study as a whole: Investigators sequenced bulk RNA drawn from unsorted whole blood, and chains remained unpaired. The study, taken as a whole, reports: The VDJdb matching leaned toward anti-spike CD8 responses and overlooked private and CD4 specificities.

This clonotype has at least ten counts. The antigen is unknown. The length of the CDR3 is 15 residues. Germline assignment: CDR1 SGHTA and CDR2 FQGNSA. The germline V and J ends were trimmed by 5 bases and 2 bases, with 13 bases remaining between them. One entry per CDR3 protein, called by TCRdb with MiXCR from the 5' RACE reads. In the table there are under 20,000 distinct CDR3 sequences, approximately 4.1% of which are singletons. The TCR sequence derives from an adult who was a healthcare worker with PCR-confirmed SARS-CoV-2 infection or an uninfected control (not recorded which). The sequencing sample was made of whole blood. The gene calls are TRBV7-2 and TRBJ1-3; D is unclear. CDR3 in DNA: TGTGCCAGCAGCCCTCTCCCCTTCACTGGAAACACCATATATTTT. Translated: CASSPLPFTGNTIYF.